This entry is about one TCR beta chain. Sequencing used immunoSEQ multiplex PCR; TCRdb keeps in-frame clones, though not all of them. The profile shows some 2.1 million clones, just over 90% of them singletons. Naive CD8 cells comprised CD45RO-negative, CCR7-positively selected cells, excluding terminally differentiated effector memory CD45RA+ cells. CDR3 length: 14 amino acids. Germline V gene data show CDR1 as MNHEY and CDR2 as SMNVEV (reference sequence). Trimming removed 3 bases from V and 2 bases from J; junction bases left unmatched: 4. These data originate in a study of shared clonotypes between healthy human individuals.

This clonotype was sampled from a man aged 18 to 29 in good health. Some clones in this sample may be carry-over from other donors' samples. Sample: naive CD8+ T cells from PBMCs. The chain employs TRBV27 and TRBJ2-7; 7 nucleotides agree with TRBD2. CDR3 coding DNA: TGTGCCAGCAGTTTCGGAGGACTAGCCTACGAGCAGTACTTC. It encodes CASSFGGLAYEQYF.